This T cell receptor (beta chain) is drawn from a study of blood T cell repertoires in COVID-19. Across the study: The study drew acute and convalescent COVID-19 samples from the United States, Italy and Spain.

Per the authors' pipeline: Amplifying reference gene primers gave estimates of nucleated cell counts. The repertoire was sequenced with immunoSEQ multiplex PCR; TCRdb's copy has only in-frame clones and lacks some. V and J calls plus clone size are reproduced from that table; the DNA served to infer D and trimming. The sample contains approximately 230,000 clones, about 86% of which appear only once. This clone was recorded only once. Sample: peripheral blood. The source of this sequence is an elderly man with acute or convalescent COVID-19.

The CDR3 sequence is CASSLEVQGYQPQHF. The CDR3 coding sequence is TGTGCCAGCAGCTTAGAAGTACAGGGCTATCAGCCCCAGCATTTT. The V and J genes are TRBV7-2 and TRBJ1-5; D is perhaps TRBD1 (6 bases). Trimming took 1 base from V and 5 from J, leaving 12 bases between them. Germline V CDR1 and CDR2: SGHTA, FQGNSA. There are 15 residues in the CDR3.